This passage covers 14 T cell receptor beta chains from one sample sequenced in a study of T cell responses to AZD1222 COVID-19 vaccine. Assay used: immunoSEQ multiplex PCR; TCRdb lists only in-frame clones, some missing. There are 170,000 or so clones in the sample; 75% to 95% occur only once, and approximately 1.6% lies in the top ten. The source was peripheral blood, collected on day 0 of AZD1222 vaccination. These receptors came from an adult in good health.

J is TRBJ1-2 and V is TRBV28, with 9 bases aligning to TRBD1. Germline CDR1 MDHEN, CDR2 SYDVKM. J lost 4 bases, V lost 6 bases, and 9 bases had no gene match. The CDR3 loop spans 15 amino acids. The CDR3: CASSPPDRGAYGYTF. In DNA form, the CDR3 reads TGTGCCAGCAGCCCCCCGGACAGGGGTGCCTATGGCTACACCTTC.

This clone was observed a single time. This chain joins TRBV5-5 and TRBJ1-5; TRBD1 agrees at 9 bases. This CDR3 is built from 16 residues. The germline V gene encodes CDR1 SGHKS and CDR2 YYEKEE (reference sequence). V trimming: 4 bases; J trimming: 6 bases; junction bases outside the gene matches: 11. Here the CDR3 DNA reads TGTGCCAGCAGCATCTCCGGGACAGGGAGGCGTCAGCCCCAGCATTTT. This sequence encodes CASSISGTGRRQPQHF.

The chain uses TRBV19 and TRBJ2-1; TRBD2 matches at 14 bases. The CDR3 runs 14 residues. Germline trimming cut 7 bases from V and 13 bases from J; bases unmatched to any gene: 9. The germline V gene has CDR1 LNHDA and CDR2 SQIVND (reference sequence). This CDR3 is CASKPGTSGRLQFF. The CDR3 coding sequence is TGTGCCAGTAAACCCGGGACTAGCGGGAGACTACAGTTCTTC.

The chain uses TRBV28 and TRBJ1-1, with D uncertain. The germline V gene encodes CDR1 MDHEN and CDR2 SYDVKM. The CDR3 runs to 14 residues. With 1 base removed from V and 6 bases from J, the gap between germline ends came to 12 bases. The CDR3 protein is CASSLSALFPEAFF. In DNA, the CDR3 is TGTGCCAGCAGTTTATCGGCCCTGTTTCCTGAAGCTTTCTTT.

The J gene is TRBJ1-1, the V gene TRBV2, with a tentative D call TRBD1 (5 bases). Trimming removed 7 bases from V and 4 bases from J, with 10 bases in between. The CDR3 is 12 residues long. From germline, CDR1 is SNHLY and CDR2 FYNNEI. The CDR3 DNA reads as TGTGCCAGCATTCAGGGTGGCACTGAAGCTTTCTTT. This translates into CASIQGGTEAFF.

The rearrangement links TRBV18 to TRBJ2-1, with D unclear. The V and J ends lost 6 bases and 6 bases respectively, with 12 bases between them. This CDR3 has 13 amino acids. Looked up from germline, CDR1 is KGHSH and CDR2 is LQKENI. The CDR3 reads CASSPTVRNEQFF. The CDR3 DNA reads as TGTGCCAGCTCCCCCACAGTGCGCAATGAGCAGTTCTTC.

V is TRBV4-1 and J is TRBJ1-2; 8 bases are shared with TRBD1. Unmatched junction bases numbered 9, after V lost 0 bases and J lost 3 bases. The length of the CDR3 is 17 residues. CDR1 and CDR2 from the germline V gene are MGHRA and YSYEKL. DNA for the CDR3: TGCGCCAGCAGCCAAGATCACCCAGGGGGCGCGTACTATGGCTACACCTTC. It encodes CASSQDHPGGAYYGYTF.

The J gene is TRBJ1-2, the V gene TRBV19, with D perhaps matching TRBD1 (6 bases). The CDR3 loop spans 16 amino acids. Trimming cost V 0 bases and J 3 bases, with 14 bases left between them. Germline V gene data show CDR1 as LNHDA and CDR2 as SQIVND (reference sequence). CDR3 residues: CASSIDRTAADYGYTF. The CDR3 DNA follows: TGTGCCAGTAGTATAGACCGGACAGCTGCCGACTATGGCTACACCTTC.

The J gene is TRBJ1-5, the V gene TRBV2; a possible D gene is TRBD1 (6 bases). CDR1 and CDR2 (germline): SNHLY, FYNNEI. The CDR3 loop spans 14 amino acids. Trimming shortened V by 7 bases and J by 2 bases, and 12 bases separated the two germline ends. DNA of the CDR3: TGTGCCAGCACTTTGAACAGGGGCAATCAGCCCCAGCATTTT. The encoded protein is CASTLNRGNQPQHF.

The chain carries TRBV6-5 and TRBJ1-1; D might be TRBD1 (5 bases). The CDR3 length is 16 residues. CDR1 and CDR2 from the germline V gene are MNHEY and SVGAGI. Trimming removed 0 bases from V and 5 bases from J, with 16 bases in between. CDR3 amino acids: CASSYSTQGGKTEAFF. The CDR3 DNA is TGTGCCAGCAGTTACTCGACCCAGGGAGGGAAAACTGAAGCTTTCTTT.

The chain couples TRBV19 to TRBJ1-4; a weak D match, TRBD1 (5 bases). The CDR3 totals 16 residues. The germline V gene encodes CDR1 LNHDA and CDR2 SQIVND (reference sequence). V was cut by 1 base and J by 8 bases, with 17 bases left in between. The CDR3 reads CASSIGAGQWGEKLFF. CDR3 nucleotide sequence: TGTGCCAGTAGTATAGGCGCCGGGCAGTGGGGGGAAAAACTGTTTTTT.

The CDR3 bases are TGTGCCAGCAGCCAAGATGAGGCGGCAGGCACAGATACGCAGTATTTT. Amino acid sequence: CASSQDEAAGTDTQYF. The V gene is TRBV4-2, the J gene TRBJ2-3; no firm D call. Germline CDR1 and CDR2: LGHNA and YNFKEQ. The ends were cut back, 0 bases at V and 1 base at J, with 11 bases in the middle. The CDR3 contains 16 residues.

The V and J genes are TRBV3-1 (or the pseudogene TRBV3-2) and TRBJ2-3, with 13 bases lining up with TRBD2. V shed 4 bases and J 2 bases; nucleotides not matched to a gene: 6. The CDR3 has 17 residues. Germline loops: CDR1 LGHDT, CDR2 YNNKEL (reference sequence). The DNA of the CDR3 is TGTGCCAGCAGCCGAGGACTAGCGGGGGCCTACACAGATACGCAGTATTTT. Translation gives CASSRGLAGAYTDTQYF.

V usage is TRBV7-6 and J usage is TRBJ2-7, with 13 bases lining up with TRBD2. Germline V gene data show CDR1 as SGHVS and CDR2 as FNYEAQ. CDR3 length equals 20 residues. Trimming at V came to 5 bases and at J to 0 bases, leaving 16 bases not matched to a gene. The CDR3 reads CASSPLPGLAGAPSSYEQYF. CDR3 nucleotides: TGTGCCAGCAGCCCGCTACCTGGACTAGCGGGGGCCCCTAGCTCCTACGAGCAGTACTTC.